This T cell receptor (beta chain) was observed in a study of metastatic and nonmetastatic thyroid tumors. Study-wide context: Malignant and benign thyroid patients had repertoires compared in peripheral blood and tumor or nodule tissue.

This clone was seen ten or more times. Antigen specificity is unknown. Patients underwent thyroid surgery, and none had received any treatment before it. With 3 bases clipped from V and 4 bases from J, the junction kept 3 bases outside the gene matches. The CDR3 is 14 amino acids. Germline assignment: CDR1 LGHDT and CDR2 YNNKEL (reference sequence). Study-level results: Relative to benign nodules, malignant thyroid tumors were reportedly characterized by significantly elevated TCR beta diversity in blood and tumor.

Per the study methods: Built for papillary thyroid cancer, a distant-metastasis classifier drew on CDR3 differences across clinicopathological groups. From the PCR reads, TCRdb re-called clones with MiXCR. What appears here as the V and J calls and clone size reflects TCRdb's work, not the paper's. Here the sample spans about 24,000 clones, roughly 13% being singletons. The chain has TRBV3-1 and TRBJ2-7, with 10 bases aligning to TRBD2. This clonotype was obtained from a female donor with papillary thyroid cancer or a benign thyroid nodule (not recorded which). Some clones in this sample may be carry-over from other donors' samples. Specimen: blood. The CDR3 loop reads CASSQGLAKYEQYF. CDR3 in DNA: TGTGCCAGCAGCCAGGGACTAGCGAAATACGAGCAGTACTTC.